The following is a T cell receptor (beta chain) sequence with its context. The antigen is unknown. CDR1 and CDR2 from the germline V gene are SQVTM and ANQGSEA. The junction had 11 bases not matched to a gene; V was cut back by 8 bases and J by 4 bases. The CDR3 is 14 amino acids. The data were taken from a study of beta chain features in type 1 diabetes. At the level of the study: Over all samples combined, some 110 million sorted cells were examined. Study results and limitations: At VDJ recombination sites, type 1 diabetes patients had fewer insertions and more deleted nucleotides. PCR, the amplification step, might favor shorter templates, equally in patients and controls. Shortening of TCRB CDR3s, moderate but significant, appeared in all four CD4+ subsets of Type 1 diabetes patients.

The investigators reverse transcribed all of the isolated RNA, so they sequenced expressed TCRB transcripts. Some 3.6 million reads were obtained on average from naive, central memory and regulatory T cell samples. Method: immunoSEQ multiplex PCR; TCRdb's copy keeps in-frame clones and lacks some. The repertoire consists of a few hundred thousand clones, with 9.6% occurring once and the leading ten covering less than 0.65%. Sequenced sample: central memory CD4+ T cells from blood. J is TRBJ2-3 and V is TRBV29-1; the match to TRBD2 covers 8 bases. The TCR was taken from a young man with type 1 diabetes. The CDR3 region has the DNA TGCAGCACCGGCGGGCTAGCGGGCCCAGATACGCAGTATTTT. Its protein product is CSTGGLAGPDTQYF.